These 25 T cell receptor beta chains share one sample of origin, sequenced in a study of T-cell memory formation after mild COVID-19. Each CDR3 protein is one row after TCRdb ran MiXCR on the 5' RACE reads. The sample lists about 430,000 distinct CDR3 sequences, 24% seen once, with 8.5% to 9% in the top ten. Material: PBMCs or a T cell subset sorted from them (not recorded which). Receptors were obtained from an adult woman who had mild COVID-19 (a few samples of this study predate the infection). Cell type and time point are not known.

Written as DNA, the CDR3 is TGTGCCAGCAGTGCGGACAGCGGGAACACTGAAGCTTTCTTT. Its translation: CASSADSGNTEAFF. The chain carries TRBV12-3 or TRBV12-4 and TRBJ1-1; a weak D match, TRBD1 (6 bases). Trimming shortened V by 5 bases and J by 1 base, and 11 bases separated the two germline ends. This CDR3 contains 14 residues.

CDR3 amino acids: CASSLIVGDGETQYF. CDR3 DNA: TGTGCCAGCAGTTTAATTGTGGGGGATGGGGAGACCCAGTACTTC. The chain is built from TRBV12-3 or TRBV12-4 and TRBJ2-5; either TRBD1 or TRBD2 may fit D (5 bases each). Trimming shortened V by 2 bases and J by 5 bases, and 15 bases separated the two germline ends. This CDR3 has 15 amino acids.

This clonotype was counted only a few times. The chain has TRBV20-1 and TRBJ1-1; D not certain. This CDR3 comprises 11 residues. Trimming took off 1 base at V and 12 bases at J, with 12 bases between the two ends. CDR1 and CDR2 (germline): DFQATT, SNEGSKA (reference sequence). The chain's CDR3 is CSARGRELTFF. The CDR3 coding sequence is TGCAGTGCTAGAGGGAGGGAGTTGACTTTCTTT.

This clonotype appeared a few times. This chain joins TRBV6-4 and TRBJ2-7, with unresolved D. With 8 bases removed from V and 1 base from J, the gap between germline ends came to 9 bases. CDR3 size: 12 residues. Germline V gene sequence: CDR1 MRHNA, CDR2 SNTAGT. The CDR3 bases are TGTGCCAGCCCCTGGGGTTCCTACGAGCAGTACTTC. Protein sequence: CASPWGSYEQYF.

This clonotype was counted only a few times. V and J are TRBV3-1 and TRBJ2-3; 7 bases align to TRBD1. Per germline, CDR1 LGHDT and CDR2 YNNKEL (reference sequence). Trimming removed 1 base from V and 5 bases from J; junction bases left unmatched: 15. CDR3 size: 18 residues. The CDR3 sequence is CASSQGGTIDRARDTQYF. CDR3 bases: TGTGCCAGCAGCCAAGGGGGAACCATAGACAGGGCAAGAGATACGCAGTATTTT.

The table lists this clonotype with a few counts. The chain joins TRBV7-9 to TRBJ2-3; TRBD2 matches 11 bases. Per the germline V gene, CDR1 is SEHNR and CDR2 is FQNEAQ (reference sequence). The CDR3 runs 16 residues. The ends lost 5 bases at V and 3 bases at J; junction bases unmatched: 7. This CDR3 reads CASSPLAGGGTDTQYF. The DNA of the CDR3 is TGTGCCAGCAGCCCCTTAGCGGGGGGGGGAACAGATACGCAGTATTTT.

This clonotype was observed a few times. V gene TRBV20-1 combines with J gene TRBJ2-5, with 10 nucleotides matching TRBD2. This CDR3 is 15 amino acids long. With V trimmed by 1 base and J by 3 bases, 5 bases remained unmatched. In germline, CDR1 is DFQATT, CDR2 SNEGSKA (reference sequence). CDR3 protein: CSARASGRAEETQYF. CDR3 nucleotide sequence: TGCAGTGCTAGAGCCAGCGGGAGGGCCGAAGAGACCCAGTACTTC.

The rearrangement joins TRBV3-1 to TRBJ2-4; 8 bases match TRBD1. Germline values: CDR1 LGHDT, CDR2 YNNKEL (reference sequence). This CDR3 has 15 residues. V lost 0 bases, J lost 9 bases, and 7 bases stayed unmatched. In DNA form, the CDR3 reads TGTGCCAGCAGCCAAGACTTGCAGGGGGCCGGCATTCAGTACTTC. This sequence encodes CASSQDLQGAGIQYF.

This clonotype has only a few counts. V gene TRBV11-2 combines with J gene TRBJ2-1, with 8 bases aligning to TRBD1. With 5 bases clipped from V and 9 bases from J, the junction kept 6 bases outside the gene matches. The CDR3 covers 13 residues. Per germline, CDR1 SGHAT and CDR2 FQNNGV. The chain's CDR3 is CASSPQTGGEQFF. DNA of the CDR3: TGTGCCAGCAGCCCCCAAACAGGGGGTGAGCAGTTCTTC.

This clonotype was seen more than once but under ten times. The J gene is TRBJ2-3, the V gene TRBV7-2; 15 nucleotides match TRBD2. This CDR3 comprises 18 residues. In germline, CDR1 is SGHTA, CDR2 FQGNSA. The V gene end was trimmed by 5 bases and the J gene end by 4 bases; junction bases not matched to a gene: 10. This CDR3 reads CASSLTGTSGRWADTQYF. CDR3 DNA sequence: TGTGCCAGCAGCCTGACCGGGACTAGCGGGAGGTGGGCAGATACGCAGTATTTT.

This clonotype was recorded a few times. V and J are TRBV4-3 and TRBJ2-2, with TRBD2 identical over 13 bases. The trim removed 3 bases at V and 5 bases at J, leaving 6 bases unmatched. Germline CDR1 LGHNA, CDR2 YSLEER. The CDR3 covers 17 residues. The CDR3 DNA reads as TGCGCCAGCAGCCACCCACCGGGACTAGCGGGAACCGGGGAGCTGTTTTTT. Translating it yields CASSHPPGLAGTGELFF.

The chain has TRBV5-1 and TRBJ1-2, with D tentatively TRBD1 (5 bases). Germline loops: CDR1 SGHRS, CDR2 YFSETQ. Trimming stripped 2 bases from V and 1 base from J, with 15 bases between. The CDR3 spans 16 residues. The CDR3 DNA reads TGCGCCAGCAGCTTCGGGTTCAGGGACGATAACTATGGCTACACCTTC. Its protein product is CASSFGFRDDNYGYTF. Combining the CDR3 with reference TRBV5-1 and TRBJ1-2 gives the whole variable domain KAGVTQTPRYLIKTRGQQVTLSCSPISGHRSVSWYQQTPGQGLQFLFEYFSETQRNKGNFPGRFSGRQFSNSRSEMNVSTLELGDSALYLCASSFGFRDDNYGYTFGSGTRLTVV.

The chain links TRBV7-9 to TRBJ2-5; TRBD2 matches 10 bases. Germline CDR1 is SEHNR and CDR2 is FQNEAQ (reference sequence). The ends lost 5 bases at V and 7 bases at J; junction bases unmatched: 10. The CDR3 is 15 amino acids. Written as DNA, the CDR3 is TGTGCCAGCAGCCCGACCGGGACTAGCGACGGGACCCAGTACTTC. It is translated as CASSPTGTSDGTQYF.

This clonotype was observed a handful of times. The J gene is TRBJ2-5, the V gene TRBV4-1; D tentatively reads TRBD1 or TRBD2 (5 bases each). The CDR3 runs to 15 residues. CDR1 is MGHRA, CDR2 YSYEKL, per germline. V lost 0 bases to trimming and J lost 4 bases, with 12 bases between them. CDR3 in amino acids: CASSQDEGNSETQYF. The CDR3 coding sequence is TGCGCCAGCAGCCAAGATGAGGGGAATTCAGAGACCCAGTACTTC.

This clonotype was observed a few times. The chain combines TRBV5-6 with TRBJ2-1, with a tentative D call TRBD1 (6 bases). V was cut by 5 bases and J by 6 bases, with 18 bases left in between. CDR1 is SGHDT and CDR2 is YYEEEE in the germline V gene. CDR3 size: 15 residues. The CDR3 coding sequence is TGTGCCAGCAGGTTAGGGGGTCAAGTGTCCAATGAGCAGTTCTTC. Translating gives CASRLGGQVSNEQFF.

This chain links TRBV20-1 with TRBJ1-2; 8 bases line up with TRBD1. V lost 0 bases to trimming and J lost 8 bases; unmatched junction nucleotides: 5. The CDR3 spans 13 residues. Germline lookup yields CDR1 DFQATT and CDR2 SNEGSKA (reference sequence). The CDR3 sequence: CSARDSTGGGYTF. As DNA, the CDR3 is TGCAGTGCTAGAGATTCCACAGGGGGAGGCTACACCTTC.

This clonotype came up a few times. The chain has TRBV12-3 or TRBV12-4 and TRBJ2-7; unclear D gene. Trimming took 7 bases from V and 3 from J, leaving 13 bases between them. This CDR3 comprises 13 residues. This CDR3 is CASMGYGNYEQYF. CDR3 in DNA: TGTGCCAGCATGGGGTACGGCAACTACGAGCAGTACTTC.

The chain uses TRBV4-2 and TRBJ2-5; 8 bases map to TRBD2. From germline, CDR1 is LGHNA and CDR2 YNFKEQ. The CDR3 runs to 17 residues. V shed 0 bases, J shed 0 bases, and the junction held 6 bases outside the gene matches. CDR3 protein: CASSQDVEREYQETQYF. CDR3 nucleotide sequence: TGTGCCAGCAGCCAAGATGTCGAGCGGGAGTACCAAGAGACCCAGTACTTC.

The sample holds a few counts of this clonotype. The chain links TRBV6-2 or TRBV6-3 to TRBJ2-2; either TRBD1 or TRBD2 may supply D (5 bases each). Between the trimmed V and J ends, which lost 6 bases and 7 bases, there was a span of 15 bases. From germline, CDR1 is MNHEY and CDR2 SVGEGT. The CDR3 totals 14 residues. The CDR3: CASSPGASHGELFF. The DNA of the CDR3 is TGTGCCAGCAGCCCCGGGGCGTCACACGGGGAGCTGTTTTTT.

In DNA form, the CDR3 reads TGTGCCGACGAAACCGGCGGGTCTCAAGAGACCCAGTACTTC. This encodes CADETGGSQETQYF. The chain combines TRBV7-3 with TRBJ2-5; D perhaps matches TRBD2 (5 bases). CDR3 length equals 14 residues. The V gene's germline CDR1 is SGHTA and CDR2 FQGTGA. The V end lost 11 bases, the J end lost 2 bases, and 18 bases lay between the germline ends.

This chain links TRBV11-2 with TRBJ2-1; 8 nucleotides match TRBD2. CDR1 is SGHAT and CDR2 is FQNNGV in the germline V gene. CDR3 size: 14 residues. Trimming took 4 bases from V and 4 from J; bases not matched to a gene: 3. The CDR3 loop is CASSSLADYNEQFF. The DNA for the CDR3 is TGTGCCAGCAGCTCACTAGCGGATTACAATGAGCAGTTCTTC.

This clonotype appeared a few times. This sequence joins TRBV5-1 and TRBJ2-6; TRBD1 matches 7 bases. Germline assignment: CDR1 SGHRS and CDR2 YFSETQ. V lost 3 bases and J lost 0; bases outside the gene matches: 12. The CDR3 runs to 19 residues. CDR3 amino acids: CASSSGQDRPYSGANVLTF. The CDR3 coding sequence is TGCGCCAGCAGCTCAGGACAGGACCGACCTTACTCTGGGGCCAACGTCCTGACTTTC.

This chain joins TRBV5-1 and TRBJ1-2, with D perhaps matching TRBD1 (6 bases). The CDR3 is 16 amino acids. CDR1 is SGHRS and CDR2 is YFSETQ in the germline V gene. V lost 0 bases and J lost 5, with 17 bases in between. The CDR3 reads CASSLGTDLDPYGYTF. The DNA of the CDR3 is TGCGCCAGCAGCTTGGGGACAGACCTCGACCCGTATGGCTACACCTTC.

This clonotype showed up just a few times. The V call is TRBV5-1, the J call TRBJ2-1; D tentatively fits TRBD1 or TRBD2 (6 bases each). This CDR3 has 16 amino acids. CDR1 SGHRS and CDR2 YFSETQ come from the germline V gene. V gave up 3 bases and J gave up 6 bases, with 19 bases separating them. The CDR3 loop reads CASSSAGGGRFNEQFF. CDR3 nucleotides: TGCGCCAGCAGCTCCGCCGGAGGGGGTAGGTTCAATGAGCAGTTCTTC.

This sequence joins TRBV14 and TRBJ2-5; 8 positions agree with TRBD2. The CDR3 consists of 15 residues. CDR1 is SGHDN and CDR2 is FVKESK in the germline V gene. V lost 8 bases and J lost 0; bases outside the gene matches: 8. The DNA of the CDR3 is TGTGCCAGCTCCGGGGGTAGCGGGAACCAAGAGACCCAGTACTTC. This encodes CASSGGSGNQETQYF.